The sequence of this T cell receptor (beta chain) was determined in a study of blood T cell repertoires in COVID-19. In the original processing: Reference gene primer amplification gave nucleated cell count estimates. Assay used: immunoSEQ multiplex PCR; TCRdb lists only in-frame clones, some missing. The D gene and trimming were derived from the DNA, and the V and J assignments and clone size from that table. Of around 140,000 clones in the sample, over 60% were seen once. Germline V gene lookup returns CDR1 SEHNR and CDR2 FQNEAQ (reference sequence). The CDR3 has 15 residues. With 5 bases removed from V and 5 bases from J, the gap between germline ends came to 18 bases.

The sequenced sample consisted of peripheral blood. The chain combines TRBV7-9 with TRBJ1-2, with a weak D call TRBD1 (5 bases). This clonotype originated in a woman aged 80 or over with active or convalescent COVID-19. This chain's CDR3 is CASSPVGGSWYGYTF. Written as DNA, the CDR3 is TGTGCCAGCAGCCCAGTGGGGGGTTCTTGGTATGGCTACACCTTC. Looking up the rest from reference TRBV7-9 and TRBJ1-2 gives the full variable domain: DTGVSQNPRHKITKRGQNVTFRCDPISEHNRLYWYRQTLGQGPEFLTYFQNEAQLEKSRLLSDRFSAERPKGSFSTLEIQRTEQGDSAMYLCASSPVGGSWYGYTFGSGTRLTVV.